The 11 T cell receptor beta chains below come from one sample, sequenced in a study of T cell clonotyping in hematopoietic cell transplantation. The assay was immunoSEQ multiplex PCR, and TCRdb's table has in-frame clones only and misses some. The repertoire holds 13,000 or so clones, about 97% seen once, with 4.2% in the top ten. The sequenced sample was peripheral blood mononuclear cells, obtained 30 days after allogeneic stem cell transplant. The receptors here all came from a female patient between 50 and 59 years old who had an allogeneic stem cell transplant from an unrelated donor, so T cells may come from the graft donor. Some clones in this sample may be carry-over from other donors' samples.

The J gene is TRBJ2-3, the V gene TRBV6-1; D may match TRBD1 or TRBD2 (7 bases each). V was shortened by 3 bases and J by 7 bases, with 17 bases between the two germline ends. From germline, CDR1 is MNHNS and CDR2 SASEGT. The CDR3 has 15 residues. CDR3 loop: CASSEGGGPSNTQYF. The CDR3 DNA follows: TGTGCCAGCAGTGAGGGAGGGGGCCCAAGTAATACGCAGTATTTT.

The chain links TRBV4-1 to TRBJ2-7; 7 bases agree with TRBD1. CDR1 and CDR2 from the germline V gene are MGHRA and YSYEKL. The CDR3 is 13 residues long. V shed 4 bases and J 6 bases; nucleotides not matched to a gene: 6. This CDR3 is CASSRGGALEQYF. The CDR3 DNA reads TGCGCCAGCAGCCGAGGGGGCGCCCTCGAGCAGTACTTC.

The genes are TRBV30 and TRBJ2-1; 8 bases match TRBD2. Germline CDR1 is GTSNPN and CDR2 is SVGIG (reference sequence). Trimming at V came to 2 bases and at J to 0 bases, leaving 3 bases not matched to a gene. The CDR3 is 15 residues long. The CDR3 here is CAWSSGGSSYNEQFF. CDR3 DNA: TGTGCCTGGAGTTCGGGGGGGAGCTCCTACAATGAGCAGTTCTTC. Full variable domain (missing parts from reference TRBV30 and TRBJ2-1): SQTIHQWPATLVQPVGSPLSLECTVEGTSNPNLYWYRQAAGRGLQLLFYSVGIGQISSEVPQNLSASRPQDRQFILSSKKLLLSDSGFYLCAWSSGGSSYNEQFFGPGTRLTVL.

The count of this clone is one. The chain couples TRBV5-1 to TRBJ2-5; D is perhaps TRBD2 (5 bases). This CDR3 has 14 amino acids. Per germline, CDR1 SGHRS and CDR2 YFSETQ. V lost 0 bases to trimming and J lost 5 bases, with 11 bases between them. This chain's CDR3 is CASSLAGLKETQYF. The CDR3 region has the DNA TGCGCCAGCAGCTTGGCGGGGTTAAAGGAGACCCAGTACTTC.

The V call is TRBV29-1, the J call TRBJ2-2, with D tentatively TRBD2 (6 bases). The CDR3 covers 13 residues. The V gene lost 7 bases and the J gene lost 5 bases, with 14 bases spanning the gap. Germline V gene sequence: CDR1 SQVTM, CDR2 ANQGSEA. The CDR3 region has the DNA TGCAGCGCCTCGGGGGACGGGACCGGGGAGCTGTTTTTT. Its protein product is CSASGDGTGELFF.

V and J are TRBV30 and TRBJ2-6; 9 bases line up with TRBD1. Per the germline V gene, CDR1 is GTSNPN and CDR2 is SVGIG (reference sequence). The CDR3 has 17 amino acids. J gave up 0 bases and V 4 bases, and 7 bases lay outside the gene matches. In DNA form, the CDR3 reads TGTGCCTGGACCTGGACAGGGGCTTTCTCTGGGGCCAACGTCCTGACTTTC. Protein sequence: CAWTWTGAFSGANVLTF.

The genes are TRBV7-6 and TRBJ1-5; no clear D gene. The CDR3 is 13 amino acids. The V and J ends lost 0 bases and 7 bases respectively, with 7 bases between them. Looked up from germline, CDR1 is SGHVS and CDR2 is FNYEAQ. The CDR3 nucleotides read TGTGCCAGCAGCTTAGCAAGTCGGCAGCCCCAGCATTTT. Amino acid sequence: CASSLASRQPQHF.

V gene TRBV19 combines with J gene TRBJ2-5; no clear D. This CDR3 comprises 12 residues. Looked up from germline, CDR1 is LNHDA and CDR2 is SQIVND (reference sequence). Trimming took off 3 bases at V and 5 bases at J, with 7 bases between the two ends. CDR3 nucleotide sequence: TGTGCCAGTAGTATGTACGGCGAGACCCAGTACTTC. Translation gives CASSMYGETQYF.

The chain carries TRBV25-1 and TRBJ2-5; maybe TRBD1 (6 bases). The CDR3 is 14 residues long. Germline lookup yields CDR1 MGHDK and CDR2 SYGVNS. V was trimmed by 4 bases and J by 0 bases, leaving 9 bases between them. The CDR3 sequence: CASSAQGYQETQYF. CDR3 in DNA: TGTGCCAGCAGTGCACAGGGTTACCAAGAGACCCAGTACTTC.

The chain combines TRBV4-1 with TRBJ1-1; a possible D gene is TRBD1 (6 bases). Per the germline V gene, CDR1 is MGHRA and CDR2 is YSYEKL. CDR3 size: 15 residues. The V end lost 3 bases, the J end lost 1 base, and 12 bases lay between the germline ends. CDR3 DNA: TGCGCCAGCAGCCACGGGGGGCGCAGGAACACTGAAGCTTTCTTT. Amino acid sequence: CASSHGGRRNTEAFF.

The V gene is TRBV30, the J gene TRBJ1-5, with 10 bases aligning to TRBD1. V shed 2 bases, J shed 3 bases, and the junction held 7 bases outside the gene matches. CDR1 is GTSNPN and CDR2 is SVGIG in the germline V gene (reference sequence). The length of the CDR3 is 16 residues. This CDR3 is CAWSPMTGGFNQPQHF. Here the CDR3 DNA reads TGTGCCTGGAGTCCGATGACAGGGGGCTTCAATCAGCCCCAGCATTTT.